This passage covers 3 T cell receptor beta chains from one sample sequenced in a study of T cells in Graves' hyperthyroidism and ophthalmopathy. Amplification yielded TCR beta CDR3 regions, with RNA transcripts as the source. First-round RT-PCR targeting the TCR CDR3 was performed with the HTBI primer set. TCRdb itself ran the multiplex PCR reads through MiXCR, one entry per CDR3 protein. Seen here are 800,000 or so distinct CDR3 sequences, roughly 40% observed once, and the top ten hold 7.5% to 9.5%. Material for sequencing was blood. Source of these receptors: a man between 18 and 29 years old with Graves' hyperthyroidism.

The gene calls are TRBV19 and TRBJ2-7; 12 positions match TRBD2. The CDR3 totals 17 residues. Germline V gene sequence: CDR1 LNHDA, CDR2 SQIVND (reference sequence). V lost 0 bases to trimming and J lost 3 bases; unmatched junction nucleotides: 6. The chain's CDR3 is CASSIDHGLAGNYEQYF. In DNA form, the CDR3 reads TGTGCCAGTAGTATAGATCACGGACTAGCGGGAAACTACGAGCAGTACTTC.

For this clonotype: A much larger clone is a single base away; this may be a read error. The DNA for the CDR3 is TGTGCCAGCAGCCGCGGGGAGCTGTTTTTT. Translating it yields CASSRGELFF. This chain links TRBV7-9 with TRBJ2-2; D call uncertain. Trimming took off 5 bases at V and 7 bases at J, with 2 bases between the two ends. The CDR3 covers 10 residues. Germline CDR1 reads SEHNR; CDR2 reads FQNEAQ (reference sequence).

The rearrangement joins TRBV19 to TRBJ1-5, with D tentatively TRBD1 (5 bases). The CDR3 totals 14 residues. The germline V gene encodes CDR1 LNHDA and CDR2 SQIVND (reference sequence). V lost 3 bases to trimming and J lost 0 bases, with 6 bases between them. The CDR3 DNA reads TGTGCCAGTAGTATTGGGACTAGCAATCAGCCCCAGCATTTT. It codes for CASSIGTSNQPQHF.